Described below is a single T cell receptor beta chain sequence and its context. Its antigen is currently not known. No base qualities exist here, and no much larger clone lies one base off it. Within the sample, other DNA sequences also encode this same CDR3. The CDR3, cysteine through phenylalanine, is 11 amino acids long. This entry keeps only the CDR3 DNA: 33 bases, framed from base 1. V is clipped by 3 bases and J by 7 bases, and the sequence between their germline boundaries is 9 bases long. CDR1 and CDR2 are read off the germline V gene (reference sequence) as GTSNPN and SVGIG. Libraries came from the immunoSEQ multiplex PCR assay. DNA from the cultured, isolated CD4+ T cells was subjected to TCR beta CDR3 sequencing. Per the source publication's procedure: Non-productive TCR sequences were removed, reads were trimmed to the CDR3 region, and CDR3s of at least 7 amino acids were retained. The MANAFEST web app was used to identify antigen-specific clonotypes by comparing expansion in peptide wells with expansion in reference cultures. To be called positive, a clone needed expansion at FDR<0.05 compared with the reference and with all other wells, an odds ratio greater than 5, and a frequency greater than 0.1% in two replicate wells. Clonotypes significantly expanded in SARS-CoV-2 spike wells and in at least one common cold coronavirus spike condition were defined as cross-reactive. CDR3 similarity was assessed by Levenshtein distance with the stringdist R package, and unrooted trees were built with ape in R 3.6.1. Imported from immuneACCESS, the table was reduced by TCRdb to in-frame sequences with V and J called. These copies leave out some clones; in studies compared against another copy, an unresolved V gene accounts for under half, and the cause of the remainder is not known. V, J and clone size are those of that table, while D and trimming were read from the DNA. This sample has about 60,000 clones in its table, and roughly 78% of those were observed once. The ten largest clones represent roughly 2% of the sample.

These data originate in a study of vaccination effects on CD4 cells after COVID-19 (dated by TCRdb to the early 2020s). Study-wide context: Post-vaccine samples across the study were collected a median of 72 days after the second dose, with a range of 14 to 241. The full study included approximately nine COVID-19 convalescent patients and a handful of SARS-CoV-2-naive healthy vaccine recipients. Cultures from other donors in the study were sequenced with the Oncomine TCR Beta short-read assay on an Illumina iSeq 100. The study compared SARS-CoV-2 spike-specific CD4+ TCR repertoires before and after mRNA vaccination in COVID-19 convalescent patients and infection-naive vaccine recipients.

The ViraFEST assay stimulated PBMC with viral peptide pools and then used TCR sequencing to identify antigen-specific CD4+ T cell clonotypes by expansion. After about 9 days of culture, CD4+ T cells were isolated with the EasySep CD4+ T cell isolation kit. Participants received two doses of either the BNT162b2 or the mRNA-1273 mRNA SARS-CoV-2 vaccine. Negative nucleocapsid antibody results before and after vaccination confirmed that the healthy vaccine recipients had no prior SARS-CoV-2 infection. Each well held around 1.9 million PBMC cultured in IMDM containing about 5.5% human AB serum, about 10 IU/ml IL-2 and gentamicin, along with 10 ug/ml peptides. On days 3 and 7, half of the culture medium was replaced with fresh IL-2-containing medium. Each peptide stimulation condition was cultured in triplicate wells unless otherwise noted. Using Ficoll-Paque Plus gradient centrifugation, PBMC were separated from whole blood and then either used fresh or cryopreserved at -140C. Overlapping peptide pools spanned the spike proteins of SARS-CoV-2 and the common cold coronaviruses HCoV-NL63, HCoV-OC43 and HCoV-229E. The QIAamp micro DNA kit was used to extract genomic DNA from the cultured CD4+ T cells.

The full study reports these points: At late post-vaccination timepoints, both infection-induced and vaccine-induced clones showed marked clonal contraction, consistent with waning T cell responses. Limitations of the study were the small number of convalescent patients and the absence of early post-infection timepoints. In healthy vaccine recipients, vaccine-induced clones were almost all SARS-CoV-2 mono-reactive, with only 1 of 255 being cross-reactive with common cold coronaviruses.

In this chain, TRBV30 is recombined with TRBJ1-1, with TRBD1 tentatively as D gene (5 bases match). The material sequenced was CD4+ T cells from PBMCs cultured with HCoV-OC43 spike peptides, taken after COVID-19 vaccination. According to the study, the label for this sample's cell subset or site signals: HCoV-OC43 spike overlapping peptide pool stimulation. The sequence came from a human donor who received a COVID-19 vaccine. The nucleotides are TGTGCCTGGAGGGGACGGATTGAAGCTTTCTTT. Its translation is CAWRGRIEAFF.